This T cell receptor beta chain was captured by sequencing in a study of T cell changes during pregnancy in multiple sclerosis. The germline CDR1 and CDR2 sequences are SGHDT and YYEEEE. This CDR3 comprises 14 residues. Trimming took off 1 base at V and 2 bases at J, with 7 bases between the two ends. Profiled with immunoSEQ multiplex PCR; TCRdb holds only in-frame clones, not every one. The table has tens of thousands of clones, over 85% seen once. The genes are TRBV5-6 and TRBJ2-4, with D perhaps matching TRBD2 (5 bases). The specimen comprised CD8+ T cells from peripheral blood mononuclear cells, sampled in the third trimester of pregnancy. The TCR comes from a female donor with multiple sclerosis, enrolled in a pregnancy study. The CDR3 DNA is TGTGCCAGCAGCTTGACGGGATCCAAAAACATTCAGTACTTC. Translation: CASSLTGSKNIQYF.